This T cell receptor (beta chain) was recorded in a study of Tregs in tolerant kidney transplant recipients. Whole-study results and caveats: Biological reproducibility was not directly addressed in this study. Activated donor B cell expansion appeared to reveal the most relevant donor-specific TCRbeta repertoire. Nucleotide sequences could not be compared across some patients' samples due to primer changes. Few patients were studied, so findings need validation in larger groups.

As to this clone: What it binds is unknown. The CDR3 goes on 3 residues after the read ends, and that part is filled in from the germline J gene.

With 1 base clipped from V and 2 bases from J, the junction kept 5 bases outside the gene matches. CDR3 size: 15 residues. Per the germline V gene, CDR1 is SGHKS and CDR2 is YYEKEE (reference sequence). Here immunoSEQ multiplex PCR was the method, and the copy in TCRdb shows in-frame clones only, minus some. The specimen's table records 25,000 or so clones. The nonmyeloablative bone marrow transplants came from related graft donors, with transient mixed chimerism. The chain links TRBV5-5 to TRBJ1-1; 7 nucleotides line up with TRBD1. Material: CD4+ T cells from blood (PBMCs), obtained 6 months after the transplant. This clonotype was sampled from a human patient who received a combined kidney and bone marrow transplant. Some T cells may be supplied by the graft donor. CDR3 DNA, as far as it was read: TGTGCCAGCAGCTTGAGGGGGACAGCAAACACTGAA. This translates into CASSLRGTANTE. The whole CDR3 is CASSLRGTANTEAFF.